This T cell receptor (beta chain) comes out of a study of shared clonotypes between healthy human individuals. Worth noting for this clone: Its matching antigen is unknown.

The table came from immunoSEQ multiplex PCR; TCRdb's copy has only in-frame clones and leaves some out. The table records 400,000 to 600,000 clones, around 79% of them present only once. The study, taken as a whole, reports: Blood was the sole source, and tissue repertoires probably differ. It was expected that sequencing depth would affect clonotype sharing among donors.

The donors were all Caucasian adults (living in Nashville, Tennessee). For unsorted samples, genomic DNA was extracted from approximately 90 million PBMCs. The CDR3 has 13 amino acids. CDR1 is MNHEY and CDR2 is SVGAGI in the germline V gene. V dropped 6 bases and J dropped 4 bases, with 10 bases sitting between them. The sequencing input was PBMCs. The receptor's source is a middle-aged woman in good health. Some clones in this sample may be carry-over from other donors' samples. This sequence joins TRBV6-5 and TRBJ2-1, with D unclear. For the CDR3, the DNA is TGTGCCAGCAGCCCTCGCACTTACAATGAGCAGTTCTTC. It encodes CASSPRTYNEQFF.